This T cell receptor beta chain was identified during a study of blood T cell repertoires in COVID-19. Study-wide background: Specimens from acute and convalescent COVID-19 originated in the United States, Italy and Spain. PBMCs, B-cell-depleted T cells, or T cells were the source of the cDNA or gDNA that made up the material.

Germline trimming cut 8 bases from V and 3 bases from J; bases unmatched to any gene: 5. Germline CDR1 is ENHRY and CDR2 is SYGVKD. The CDR3 loop spans 14 amino acids. Sequencing was performed with immunoSEQ multiplex PCR; in TCRdb, only in-frame clones are kept and a portion is missing. The table records a few hundred thousand clones, about 82% of them present only once. The sequencing sample was made of peripheral blood. The clonotype was recovered from a man older than 75 with acute or convalescent COVID-19. The chain links TRBV10-3 to TRBJ2-2, with 8 bases that match TRBD1. CDR3 in amino acids: CAIGQGLYTGELFF. The CDR3 DNA is TGTGCCATCGGACAGGGTTTGTACACCGGGGAGCTGTTTTTT.